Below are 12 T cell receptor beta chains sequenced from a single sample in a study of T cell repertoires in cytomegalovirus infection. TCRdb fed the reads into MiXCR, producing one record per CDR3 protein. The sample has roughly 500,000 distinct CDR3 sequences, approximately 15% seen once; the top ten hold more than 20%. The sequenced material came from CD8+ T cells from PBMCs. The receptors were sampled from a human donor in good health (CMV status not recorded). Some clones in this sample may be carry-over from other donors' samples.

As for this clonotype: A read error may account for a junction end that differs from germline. The CDR3 DNA reads as TGTGCAAGCAGCCCAGGGACATGGGTTCAGAACACTGAAGCTTTCTTT. Protein: CASSPGTWVQNTEAFF. The chain couples TRBV28 to TRBJ1-1, with a tentative D call TRBD1 (6 bases). Germline CDR1 reads MDHEN; CDR2 reads SYDVKM. The CDR3 length is 16 residues.

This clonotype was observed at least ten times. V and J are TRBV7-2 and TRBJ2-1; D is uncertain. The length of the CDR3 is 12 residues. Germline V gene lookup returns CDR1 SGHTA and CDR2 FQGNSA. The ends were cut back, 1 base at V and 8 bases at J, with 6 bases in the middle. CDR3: CASSLGVHEQFF. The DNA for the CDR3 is TGTGCCAGCAGCTTAGGGGTCCATGAGCAGTTCTTC.

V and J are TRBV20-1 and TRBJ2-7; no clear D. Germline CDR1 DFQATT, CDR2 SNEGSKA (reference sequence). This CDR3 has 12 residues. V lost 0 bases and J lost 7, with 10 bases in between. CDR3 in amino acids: CSARDPLGEQYF. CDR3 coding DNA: TGCAGTGCTAGAGATCCCCTGGGAGAGCAGTACTTC.

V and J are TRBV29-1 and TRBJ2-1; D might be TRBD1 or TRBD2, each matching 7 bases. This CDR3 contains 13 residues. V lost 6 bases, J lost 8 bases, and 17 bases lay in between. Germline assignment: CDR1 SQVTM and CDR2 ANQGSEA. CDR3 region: CSVQTGEGDEQFF. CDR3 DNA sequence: TGCAGCGTCCAAACAGGGGAGGGCGATGAGCAGTTCTTC.

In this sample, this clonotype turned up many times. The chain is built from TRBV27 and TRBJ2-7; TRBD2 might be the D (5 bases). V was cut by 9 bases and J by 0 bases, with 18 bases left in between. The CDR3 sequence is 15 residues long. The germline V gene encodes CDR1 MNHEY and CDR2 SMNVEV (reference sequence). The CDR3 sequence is CASSLRGLSSYEQYF. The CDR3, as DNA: TGTGCCAGTTCCCTCCGGGGTCTGAGCTCCTACGAGCAGTACTTC.

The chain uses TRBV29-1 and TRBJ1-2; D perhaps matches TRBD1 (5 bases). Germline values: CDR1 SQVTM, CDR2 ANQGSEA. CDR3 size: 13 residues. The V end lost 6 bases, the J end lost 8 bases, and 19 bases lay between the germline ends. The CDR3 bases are TGCAGCGTCAACCAGGGCCTTGCGGGGGGCTACACCTTC. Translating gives CSVNQGLAGGYTF.

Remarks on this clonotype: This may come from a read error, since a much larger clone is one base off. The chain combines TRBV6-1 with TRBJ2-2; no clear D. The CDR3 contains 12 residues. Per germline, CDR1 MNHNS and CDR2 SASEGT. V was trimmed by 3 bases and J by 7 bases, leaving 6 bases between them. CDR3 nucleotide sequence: TGTGCCAGCAGTGACGACATCGGGGAGCTGTTTTTT. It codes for CASSDDIGELFF.

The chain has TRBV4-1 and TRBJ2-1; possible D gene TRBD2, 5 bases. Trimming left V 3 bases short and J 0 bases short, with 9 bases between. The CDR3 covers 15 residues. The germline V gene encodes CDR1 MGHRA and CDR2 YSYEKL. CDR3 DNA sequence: TGCGCCAGCAGCCAGGACTGGAGCTCCTACAATGAGCAGTTCTTC. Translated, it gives CASSQDWSSYNEQFF.

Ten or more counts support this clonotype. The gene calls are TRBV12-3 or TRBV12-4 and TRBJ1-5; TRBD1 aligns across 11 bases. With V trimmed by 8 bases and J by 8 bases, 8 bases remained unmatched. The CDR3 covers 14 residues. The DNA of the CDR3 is TGTGCCAGCGCTGGGACAGGGGGATTGAAGCCCCAGCATTTT. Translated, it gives CASAGTGGLKPQHF.

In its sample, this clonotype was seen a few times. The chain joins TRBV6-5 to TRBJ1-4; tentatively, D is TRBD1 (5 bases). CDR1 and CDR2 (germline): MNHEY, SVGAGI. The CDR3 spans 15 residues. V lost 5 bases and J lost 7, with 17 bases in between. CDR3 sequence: CASSPRQSRSEKLFF. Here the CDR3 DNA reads TGTGCCAGCAGTCCGAGACAGTCACGGTCTGAAAAACTGTTTTTT.

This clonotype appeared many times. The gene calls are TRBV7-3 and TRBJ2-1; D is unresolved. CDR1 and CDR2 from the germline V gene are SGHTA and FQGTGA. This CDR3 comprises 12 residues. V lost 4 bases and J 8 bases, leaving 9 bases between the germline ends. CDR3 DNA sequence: TGTGCCAGCAGCTGGAAAGGCGATGAGCAGTTCTTC. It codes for CASSWKGDEQFF.

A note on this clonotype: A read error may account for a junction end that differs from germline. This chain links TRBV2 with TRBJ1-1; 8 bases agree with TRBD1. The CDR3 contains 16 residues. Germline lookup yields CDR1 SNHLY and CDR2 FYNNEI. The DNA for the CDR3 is TGTGCCAGCCGTGAAGGTCAGGGGGCAATCGACACTGAAGCTTTCTTT. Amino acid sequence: CASREGQGAIDTEAFF.